This is a list of T cell receptor beta chains from one sample in a study of Ad26.COV2.S vaccination and SARS-CoV-2 variants. Assay: immunoSEQ multiplex PCR; the TCRdb copy retains only in-frame clones and omits some. The sample carries about 440,000 clones, around 90% recorded once. Sequencing used peripheral blood, obtained in a trial of Ad26.COV2.S vaccine versus placebo. These receptors came from a person aged 18 to 65 who received the Ad26.COV2.S COVID-19 vaccine or a placebo. The CDR3 runs from the conserved cysteine through the conserved F or W. The order of the fields is D gene, V gene, clone size, J gene, CDR3 protein, CDR3 DNA. The D gene is left open where the match is weak. Clone size is stated in some rows and not others, as once, few, many or a class when expanded.

d_call: NA
v_call: TRBV7-9
clone_size: NA
j_call: TRBJ2-7
cdr3_aa: CASSLDSSSSYEQYF
cdr3_nt: TGTGCCAGCAGCTTAGACAGCAGTAGCTCCTACGAGCAGTACTTC

d_call: NA
v_call: TRBV9
clone_size: NA
j_call: TRBJ2-3
cdr3_aa: CASSVGGRRGWSDTQYF
cdr3_nt: TGTGCCAGCAGCGTAGGAGGAAGAAGGGGTTGGTCAGATACGCAGTATTTT

d_call: TRBD1
v_call: TRBV2
clone_size: NA
j_call: TRBJ1-1
cdr3_aa: CASSVRTGNTEAFF
cdr3_nt: TGTGCCAGCAGTGTCCGGACAGGGAACACTGAAGCTTTCTTT

d_call: TRBD2
v_call: TRBV29-1
clone_size: NA
j_call: TRBJ2-1
cdr3_aa: CSGGTSGFNEQFF
cdr3_nt: TGCAGCGGCGGGACTAGTGGATTCAATGAGCAGTTCTTC

d_call: NA
v_call: TRBV30
clone_size: NA
j_call: TRBJ2-6
cdr3_aa: CAWSSAGTSGANVLTF
cdr3_nt: TGTGCCTGGAGTTCAGCCGGGACCTCTGGGGCCAACGTCCTGACTTTC

d_call: TRBD1
v_call: TRBV27
clone_size: NA
j_call: TRBJ2-7
cdr3_aa: CASSLWTGSDEQYF
cdr3_nt: TGTGCCAGCAGTTTATGGACAGGGTCGGACGAGCAGTACTTC

d_call: TRBD2
v_call: TRBV7-2
clone_size: NA
j_call: TRBJ2-1
cdr3_aa: CASSLGPSGRMGLEQFF
cdr3_nt: TGTGCCAGCAGCTTAGGCCCGAGCGGGAGGATGGGGTTGGAGCAGTTCTTC

d_call: NA
v_call: TRBV11-2
clone_size: NA
j_call: TRBJ2-1
cdr3_aa: CASSLGGASPTPVFF
cdr3_nt: TGTGCCAGCAGCTTAGGAGGGGCCAGCCCCACCCCGGTCTTCTTC

d_call: NA
v_call: TRBV10-3
clone_size: NA
j_call: TRBJ1-1
cdr3_aa: CAIRPGQTNTEAFF
cdr3_nt: TGTGCCATCAGGCCGGGACAAACGAACACTGAAGCTTTCTTT

d_call: NA
v_call: TRBV27
clone_size: NA
j_call: TRBJ1-4
cdr3_aa: CASSFLNEKLFF
cdr3_nt: TGTGCCAGCAGCTTTCTTAATGAAAAACTGTTTTTT

d_call: TRBD2
v_call: TRBV5-1
clone_size: NA
j_call: TRBJ2-3
cdr3_aa: CASSPGGASGDTQYF
cdr3_nt: TGCGCCAGCAGCCCGGGGGGGGCTAGCGGAGATACGCAGTATTTT

d_call: TRBD1
v_call: TRBV10-3
clone_size: once
j_call: TRBJ2-7
cdr3_aa: CAIKGRDRVNEQYF
cdr3_nt: TGTGCCATCAAAGGGAGGGACAGGGTCAACGAGCAGTACTTC

d_call: NA
v_call: TRBV14
clone_size: few
j_call: TRBJ2-7
cdr3_aa: CASSSQGQGKSYEQYF
cdr3_nt: TGTGCCAGCAGCTCCCAAGGTCAGGGGAAATCCTACGAGCAGTACTTC

d_call: NA
v_call: TRBV10-3
clone_size: NA
j_call: TRBJ1-1
cdr3_aa: CAISEALANTEAFF
cdr3_nt: TGTGCCATCAGTGAGGCTCTCGCTAACACTGAAGCTTTCTTT

d_call: TRBD2
v_call: TRBV24-1
clone_size: NA
j_call: TRBJ2-1
cdr3_aa: CATSDLSGVSYNEQFF
cdr3_nt: TGTGCCACCAGTGACCTTAGCGGGGTATCCTACAATGAGCAGTTCTTC

d_call: TRBD1
v_call: TRBV9
clone_size: NA
j_call: TRBJ2-1
cdr3_aa: CASSEVGDRGYNEQFF
cdr3_nt: TGTGCCAGCAGCGAGGTCGGGGACAGGGGGTACAATGAGCAGTTCTTC

d_call: NA
v_call: TRBV5-4
clone_size: few
j_call: TRBJ1-4
cdr3_aa: CASSGGPDQKLFF
cdr3_nt: TGTGCCAGCAGCGGGGGGCCCGACCAAAAACTGTTTTTT

d_call: NA
v_call: TRBV7-2
clone_size: NA
j_call: TRBJ2-5
cdr3_aa: CASRPDGYQETQYF
cdr3_nt: TGTGCCAGCAGACCGGACGGATACCAAGAGACCCAGTACTTC

d_call: NA
v_call: TRBV6-1
clone_size: NA
j_call: TRBJ1-2
cdr3_aa: CASSETGVQGGYTF
cdr3_nt: TGTGCCAGCAGTGAAACCGGGGTCCAAGGTGGCTACACCTTC

d_call: NA
v_call: TRBV5-1
clone_size: NA
j_call: TRBJ2-6
cdr3_aa: CASSYTGTGANVLTF
cdr3_nt: TGCGCCAGCAGCTACACAGGGACTGGGGCCAACGTCCTGACTTTC

d_call: NA
v_call: TRBV19
clone_size: NA
j_call: TRBJ2-5
cdr3_aa: CATKLNEALETQYF
cdr3_nt: TGTGCCACCAAACTCAATGAGGCCCTTGAGACCCAGTACTTC

d_call: NA
v_call: TRBV13
clone_size: NA
j_call: TRBJ2-5
cdr3_aa: CASSPEGGQETQYF
cdr3_nt: TGTGCCAGCAGCCCGGAGGGCGGACAAGAGACCCAGTACTTC

d_call: NA
v_call: TRBV10-1
clone_size: NA
j_call: TRBJ2-1
cdr3_aa: CASSDLQGTYNEQFF
cdr3_nt: TGCGCCAGCAGTGACCTACAGGGTACCTACAATGAGCAGTTCTTC

d_call: NA
v_call: TRBV3-1/TRBV3-2
clone_size: NA
j_call: TRBJ1-2
cdr3_aa: CASSQDGGAGYGYTF
cdr3_nt: TGTGCCAGCAGCCAAGACGGGGGCGCCGGCTATGGCTACACCTTC

d_call: NA
v_call: TRBV30
clone_size: NA
j_call: TRBJ1-2
cdr3_aa: CAWSPNRDFFYTF
cdr3_nt: TGTGCCTGGAGTCCGAACCGGGACTTTTTCTACACCTTC

d_call: TRBD1
v_call: TRBV2
clone_size: few
j_call: TRBJ2-1
cdr3_aa: CASRQRGGFYNEQFF
cdr3_nt: TGTGCCAGCCGCCAGAGAGGGGGCTTTTACAATGAGCAGTTCTTC

d_call: NA
v_call: TRBV2
clone_size: NA
j_call: TRBJ1-6
cdr3_aa: CASSEGRGSPLHF
cdr3_nt: TGTGCCAGCAGTGAAGGACGGGGTTCACCCCTCCACTTT